Each of the 20 T cell receptor beta chains below was sequenced from the same sample in a study of blood T cell repertoires in COVID-19. Libraries were prepared by immunoSEQ multiplex PCR; TCRdb keeps only in-frame clonotypes and omits some of them. The sample consists of 250,000 to 350,000 clones, 90% of them appearing once. Sequencing used PBMCs or T cells enriched from blood (not recorded which). The receptors come from a woman aged 18-29 years with acute COVID-19.

The CDR3 DNA is TGTGCCAGCAGTTTATCAGGGTCGGGCGAGCAGTACTTC. It encodes CASSLSGSGEQYF. The rearrangement uses TRBV28 and TRBJ2-7; D may be TRBD1 (5 bases). This CDR3 comprises 13 residues. Per the germline V gene, CDR1 is MDHEN and CDR2 is SYDVKM. Trimming removed 1 base at V and 6 bases at J, with 10 bases between.

J is TRBJ1-2 and V is TRBV5-6, with 9 bases fitting TRBD1. The CDR3 contains 15 residues. The V segment lost 2 bases and the J segment 3 bases; nucleotides outside the gene matches: 5. Germline V gene data show CDR1 as SGHDT and CDR2 as YYEEEE. CDR3 DNA: TGTGCCAGCAGCTTCTGGGACAGGGCCTACTATGGCTACACCTTC. Translated: CASSFWDRAYYGYTF.

Only a few counts were recorded for this clone. This chain joins TRBV7-9 and TRBJ2-5; 7 bases map to TRBD2. In germline, CDR1 is SEHNR, CDR2 FQNEAQ (reference sequence). V gave up 5 bases and J gave up 2 bases; unmatched junction bases: 5. This CDR3 spans 14 amino acids. CDR3 region: CASSHNSGQETQYF. DNA of the CDR3: TGTGCCAGCAGCCATAATAGCGGGCAAGAGACCCAGTACTTC.

V and J are TRBV12-5 and TRBJ2-6, with a possible D match to TRBD1 (6 bases). The germline CDR1 and CDR2 sequences are LGHNT and FRNRAP. The CDR3 has 16 residues. The V end was cut by 5 bases, the J end by 3 bases, with 14 bases between. The CDR3 nucleotides read TGTGCTAGTGGTCCTCCAGGGGCGGGTGGGGCCAACGTCCTGACTTTC. Protein: CASGPPGAGGANVLTF.

The rearrangement uses TRBV11-2 and TRBJ1-4; 7 bases match TRBD1. CDR3 length: 16 residues. CDR1 SGHAT and CDR2 FQNNGV come from the germline V gene. The ends lost 4 bases at V and 0 bases at J; junction bases unmatched: 5. DNA of the CDR3: TGTGCCAGCAGCTCGACAGGGAGAGCAACTAATGAAAAACTGTTTTTT. Translation gives CASSSTGRATNEKLFF. Looking up the rest from reference TRBV11-2 and TRBJ1-4 gives the full variable domain: EAGVAQSPRYKIIEKRQSVAFWCNPISGHATLYWYQQILGQGPKLLIQFQNNGVVDDSQLPKDRFSAERLKGVDSTLKIQPAKLEDSAVYLCASSSTGRATNEKLFFGSGTQLSVL.

This rearrangement joins TRBV21-1 to TRBJ2-1; no check of the table's D call, TRBD2, against the DNA was made. TRBV21-1 is deemed a pseudogene. This CDR3 region has 16 residues. The CDR3 coding sequence is TGTGCCAGCAGCAATAGCGGGTTAATCTCCTACAATGAGCAGTTCTTC. The encoded protein is CASSNSGLISYNEQFF.

This chain uses TRBV7-9 with TRBJ2-1; 10 nucleotides line up with TRBD2. The CDR3 is 14 amino acids. Looked up from germline, CDR1 is SEHNR and CDR2 is FQNEAQ (reference sequence). After removal of 3 bases from V and 10 bases from J, the junction contained 6 bases not matched to a gene. The chain's CDR3 is CASSLSGREHEQFF. CDR3 DNA: TGTGCCAGCAGCTTGAGCGGGAGGGAGCACGAGCAGTTCTTC. The variable domain in full, with the rest retrieved from reference TRBV7-9 and TRBJ2-1, is DTGVSQNPRHKITKRGQNVTFRCDPISEHNRLYWYRQTLGQGPEFLTYFQNEAQLEKSRLLSDRFSAERPKGSFSTLEIQRTEQGDSAMYLCASSLSGREHEQFFGPGTRLTVL.

This rearrangement joins TRBV7-2 to TRBJ2-3; D may be TRBD2 (5 bases). Deletions cut 5 bases from V and 5 bases from J, with 14 bases between. Germline V gene data show CDR1 as SGHTA and CDR2 as FQGNSA. This CDR3 has 14 residues. The CDR3 DNA is TGTGCCAGCAGCCCCGGGATAGCAGGAGATACGCAGTATTTT. It translates to CASSPGIAGDTQYF.

The V gene is TRBV28, the J gene TRBJ1-4, with TRBD1 identical over 7 bases. With 2 bases clipped from V and 1 base from J, the junction kept 1 base outside the gene matches. Germline CDR1 and CDR2: MDHEN and SYDVKM. The CDR3 length is 15 residues. CDR3 in DNA: TGTGCCAGCAGTTTAGGACAGGAAACTAATGAAAAACTGTTTTTT. It codes for CASSLGQETNEKLFF.

This clone has just a few counts. The chain couples TRBV4-1 to TRBJ2-5; 15 bases align to TRBD2. In germline, CDR1 is MGHRA, CDR2 YSYEKL. The V segment lost 1 base and the J segment 4 bases; nucleotides outside the gene matches: 7. The CDR3 runs to 18 residues. CDR3 bases: TGCGCCAGCAGCCAAGGAGGGACTAGCGGGAGGACACGAGAGACCCAGTACTTC. This sequence encodes CASSQGGTSGRTRETQYF.

The chain is built from TRBV24-1 and TRBJ2-5, with 12 bases fitting TRBD2. CDR3 length equals 17 residues. Germline V gene sequence: CDR1 KGHDR, CDR2 SFDVKD. The J segment lost 5 bases and the V segment lost 4 bases, leaving 10 bases of the junction unmatched. The CDR3 reads CATSDPTSGSGWETQYF. In DNA, the CDR3 is TGTGCCACCAGTGACCCGACTAGCGGGAGTGGTTGGGAGACCCAGTACTTC.

This sequence joins TRBV3-1 (or the pseudogene TRBV3-2) and TRBJ2-7; D unclear. The CDR3 contains 14 residues. Trimming took off 0 bases at V and 1 base at J, with 7 bases between the two ends. CDR1 is LGHDT, CDR2 YNNKEL, per germline (reference sequence). The CDR3 is CASSQDPRSYEQYF. Here the CDR3 DNA reads TGTGCCAGCAGCCAAGATCCCAGATCCTACGAGCAGTACTTC.

The V call is TRBV5-7, the J call TRBJ1-1; tentative D call: TRBD1 (5 bases). TRBV5-7 is annotated as an ORF whose role is uncertain. Trimming took off 2 bases at V and 2 bases at J, with 13 bases between the two ends. The CDR3 is 15 residues long. CDR3 protein: CASSFPGLKNTEAFF. The DNA for the CDR3 is TGTGCCAGCAGCTTCCCGGGACTAAAAAACACTGAAGCTTTCTTT.

J is TRBJ2-4 and V is TRBV6-5; D call uncertain. Looked up from germline, CDR1 is MNHEY and CDR2 is SVGAGI. Trimming stripped 3 bases from V and 0 bases from J, with 6 bases between. The CDR3 is 14 residues long. CDR3 sequence reads: CASSYGTAKNIQYF. As DNA, the CDR3 is TGTGCCAGCAGTTATGGCACAGCCAAAAACATTCAGTACTTC.

A note on this clone: At one end, the junction sequence differs from germline, possibly due to a read error. V is TRBV7-7 and J is TRBJ2-2, with D perhaps matching TRBD1 (6 bases). The CDR3 contains 16 residues. Germline CDR1 is SSHAT and CDR2 is FNYEAQ (reference sequence). In DNA, the CDR3 is TGTGCTAGCAGCGCGCCCACAGGGCCCGACACCGGGGAGCTGTTTTTT. Its translation is CASSAPTGPDTGELFF. The full variable domain, in which reference TRBV7-7 and TRBJ2-2 provide the parts outside the CDR3, is GAGVSQSPRYKVTKRGQDVTLRCDPISSHATLYWYQQALGQGPEFLTYFNYEAQPDKSGLPSDRFSAERPEGSISTLTIQRTEQRDSAMYRCASSAPTGPDTGELFFGEGSRLTVL.

This chain uses TRBV27 with TRBJ2-7; a possible D gene is TRBD1 (6 bases). Looked up from germline, CDR1 is MNHEY and CDR2 is SMNVEV (reference sequence). Trimming took off 2 bases at V and 6 bases at J, with 14 bases between the two ends. This CDR3 region has 14 residues. CDR3 loop: CASSLDKTGLEQYF. In DNA form, the CDR3 reads TGTGCCAGCAGTTTAGACAAAACAGGGCTCGAGCAGTACTTC.

V gene TRBV28 combines with J gene TRBJ2-5, with D perhaps matching TRBD2 (6 bases). Trimming took off 7 bases at V and 4 bases at J, with 16 bases between the two ends. The length of the CDR3 is 14 residues. The germline gives CDR1 MDHEN, CDR2 SYDVKM. The DNA for the CDR3 is TGTGCCAGCACCCCCGGGGGAGCGCCAGAGACCCAGTACTTC. Translated, it gives CASTPGGAPETQYF. The variable domain in full, with the rest retrieved from reference TRBV28 and TRBJ2-5, is DVKVTQSSRYLVKRTGEKVFLECVQDMDHENMFWYRQDPGLGLRLIYFSYDVKMKEKGDIPEGYSVSREKKERFSLILESASTNQTSMYLCASTPGGAPETQYFGPGTRLLVL.

This clone showed up just once. V usage is TRBV7-3 and J usage is TRBJ2-1, with TRBD2 as a possible D gene (5 bases). The CDR3 runs 16 residues. V was cut by 1 base and J by 2 bases, with 12 bases left in between. From germline, CDR1 is SGHTA and CDR2 FQGTGA. DNA for the CDR3: TGTGCCAGCAGCTTAAGGTCAGCGGCTCCCTACAATGAGCAGTTCTTC. This codes for CASSLRSAAPYNEQFF.

This clone was recorded a few times. This chain links TRBV30 with TRBJ1-2, with D uncertain. This CDR3 is built from 13 residues. The V end lost 7 bases, the J end lost 2 bases, and 14 bases lay between the germline ends. CDR1 and CDR2 (germline): GTSNPN, SVGIG (reference sequence). The CDR3 nucleotides read TGTGCCTCCTCGCTGGCTTTCAACTATGGCTACACCTTC. Translated, it gives CASSLAFNYGYTF.

The chain carries TRBV11-2 and TRBJ2-7; 9 nucleotides agree with TRBD2. The J segment lost 3 bases and the V segment lost 5 bases, leaving 14 bases of the junction unmatched. This CDR3 has 17 amino acids. Germline CDR1 and CDR2: SGHAT and FQNNGV. CDR3 coding DNA: TGTGCCAGCAGCCCCCCGACTAGCGGAACCCCCTTCTACGAGCAGTACTTC. Residues: CASSPPTSGTPFYEQYF.